The clone carrying this T cell receptor (beta chain) was recorded a few times. The sample belongs to a study of beta chain features in type 1 diabetes. Blood was drawn once from each donor into heparinised tubes. The draws averaged about 0.11 L. Germline assignment: CDR1 SGHRS and CDR2 YFSETQ. The CDR3 runs to 14 residues. V shed 0 bases and J shed 1 base, with 7 bases lying between them. The study reverse transcribed the entire isolated RNA, so it sequenced expressed TCRB transcripts. Naive, central memory and regulatory T cell samples averaged approximately 3.6 million immunoSEQ reads each. Only in-frame clones appear in the TCRdb table, and some are missing; sequencing was by immunoSEQ multiplex PCR. Among more than 300,000 clones listed, about 14% were seen once.

The receptor was derived from a woman under 30 in good health. The sample comprised naive CD4+ T cells from blood. This rearrangement joins TRBV5-1 to TRBJ1-1, with D unclear. CDR3 residues: CASSLVQENTEAFF. The CDR3 coding sequence is TGCGCCAGCAGCTTGGTGCAGGAGAACACTGAAGCTTTCTTT.